The 2 T cell receptor beta chains below were found in one sample sequenced in a study of shared clonotypes between healthy human individuals. Only in-frame clones appear in the TCRdb table, and some are missing; sequencing was by immunoSEQ multiplex PCR. The data show some 2,100,000 clones, around 95% seen once. The sample consisted of naive CD4+ T cells sorted from blood. Indicated subset: CD45RA+ positively selected. The receptor set was obtained from a man between 18 and 29 years old in good health.

In this sample, this clone turned up once. V usage is TRBV5-1 and J usage is TRBJ2-1, with 10 bases matching TRBD2. The V gene's germline CDR1 is SGHRS and CDR2 YFSETQ. The CDR3 is made up of 15 amino acids. J lost 4 bases, V lost 9 bases, and 10 bases had no gene match. CDR3 DNA sequence: TGCGCCACCACATTAGCGGGAGGAACGTACAATGAGCAGTTCTTC. Protein: CATTLAGGTYNEQFF.

The rearrangement links TRBV11-2 to TRBJ2-7; 7 nucleotides match TRBD1. CDR3 length: 16 residues. Germline V lookup: CDR1 SGHAT, CDR2 FQNNGV. The V and J ends lost 6 bases and 6 bases, in that order; junction bases with no gene match: 17. CDR3 DNA sequence: TGTGCCAGCAGTTCGGACAGGACGATACCTACGTTCGAGCAGTACTTC. Its protein product is CASSSDRTIPTFEQYF. Full variable domain (missing parts from reference TRBV11-2 and TRBJ2-7): EAGVAQSPRYKIIEKRQSVAFWCNPISGHATLYWYQQILGQGPKLLIQFQNNGVVDDSQLPKDRFSAERLKGVDSTLKIQPAKLEDSAVYLCASSSDRTIPTFEQYFGPGTRLTVT.